These 25 T cell receptor beta chains were all obtained from the same sample, sequenced in a study of identical twins. One entry per CDR3 protein, called by TCRdb with MiXCR from the 5' RACE reads. This sample has some 560,000 distinct CDR3 sequences, with over 8.5% found just once. The data also belong to a second study, concerning yellow fever vaccine responses in identical twins.

The sequenced sample was PBMCs. These receptors originate from a woman in her late teens or twenties in good health.

The rearrangement joins TRBV12-3 or TRBV12-4 to TRBJ2-5; tentatively, D is TRBD1 (5 bases). CDR3 size: 14 residues. V was cut by 3 bases and J by 5 bases, with 13 bases left in between. This CDR3 is CASSFRTLSETQYF. The CDR3, as DNA: TGTGCCAGCAGTTTTCGGACATTATCGGAGACCCAGTACTTC.

This clonotype has more than one count but fewer than ten. Written as DNA, the CDR3 is TGCAGTGCTAGAGACCGCCTAGCGGGAGTCAGCAATGAGCAGTTCTTC. Translating it yields CSARDRLAGVSNEQFF. The rearrangement links TRBV20-1 to TRBJ2-1, with TRBD2 identical over 10 bases. The CDR3 is 16 amino acids. J gave up 6 bases and V 0 bases, and 8 bases lay outside the gene matches. Per germline, CDR1 DFQATT and CDR2 SNEGSKA (reference sequence).

V gene TRBV27 combines with J gene TRBJ2-5; D possibly matches TRBD1 or TRBD2 (5 bases each). The germline V gene has CDR1 MNHEY and CDR2 SMNVEV (reference sequence). This CDR3 has 14 residues. V lost 1 base, J lost 1 base, and 7 bases lay in between. The CDR3 DNA reads TGTGCCAGCAGTTTATTGGGGACCCAAGAGACCCAGTACTTC. The encoded protein is CASSLLGTQETQYF.

This clonotype was counted only a few times. The chain employs TRBV2 and TRBJ2-7, with TRBD2 as a possible D gene (7 bases). Trimming left V 6 bases short and J 0 bases short, with 12 bases between. Germline V gene data show CDR1 as SNHLY and CDR2 as FYNNEI. The CDR3 totals 14 residues. The CDR3 protein is CASSWGGGSYEQYF. The CDR3 DNA follows: TGTGCCAGCAGCTGGGGAGGGGGCTCCTACGAGCAGTACTTC.

V usage is TRBV10-2 and J usage is TRBJ2-7; D may be TRBD2 (6 bases). Germline V CDR1 and CDR2: WSHSY, SAAADI. Trimming took 7 bases from V and 2 from J, leaving 12 bases between them. This CDR3 spans 13 amino acids. The CDR3 reads CASNPGLTYEQYF. In nucleotides, the CDR3 is TGCGCCAGCAATCCGGGACTTACCTACGAGCAGTACTTC.

The chain couples TRBV27 to TRBJ2-1; 7 bases map to TRBD1. CDR3 length: 16 amino acids. Germline V gene sequence: CDR1 MNHEY, CDR2 SMNVEV (reference sequence). The ends lost 5 bases at V and 1 base at J; junction bases unmatched: 8. In DNA, the CDR3 is TGTGCCAGCAGTCTCCTCCGGACAGGTTCCTACAATGAGCAGTTCTTC. Protein sequence: CASSLLRTGSYNEQFF.

This chain links TRBV2 with TRBJ2-3; 10 bases are a match to TRBD1. The trim removed 11 bases at V and 2 bases at J, leaving 19 bases unmatched. The germline V gene encodes CDR1 SNHLY and CDR2 FYNNEI. The CDR3 has 18 residues. CDR3 in amino acids: CALSFLSKGQGVTDTQYF. The CDR3 DNA is TGTGCCCTCAGTTTTTTGTCCAAAGGACAGGGGGTCACAGATACGCAGTATTTT.

The V gene is TRBV6-1, the J gene TRBJ2-1, with D perhaps matching TRBD1 or TRBD2 (6 bases each). This CDR3 is built from 13 residues. Trimming shortened V by 7 bases and J by 5 bases, and 12 bases separated the two germline ends. Germline assignment: CDR1 MNHNS and CDR2 SASEGT. The CDR3 spells CASNRGGNNEQFF. CDR3 sequence (DNA): TGTGCCAGCAATAGAGGGGGGAACAATGAGCAGTTCTTC.

This clonotype was seen at least ten times. The rearrangement links TRBV5-1 to TRBJ1-1; D remains unclear. Germline loops: CDR1 SGHRS, CDR2 YFSETQ. With 0 bases removed from V and 5 bases from J, the gap between germline ends came to 14 bases. There are 15 residues in the CDR3. CDR3 sequence: CASSLEQLEGTEAFF. The CDR3 bases are TGCGCCAGCAGCTTGGAGCAGCTCGAGGGAACTGAAGCTTTCTTT. Supplemented by reference TRBV5-1 and TRBJ1-1, the full variable domain reads KAGVTQTPRYLIKTRGQQVTLSCSPISGHRSVSWYQQTPGQGLQFLFEYFSETQRNKGNFPGRFSGRQFSNSRSEMNVSTLELGDSALYLCASSLEQLEGTEAFFGQGTRLTVV.

This clonotype has a handful of counts. This chain uses TRBV12-3 or TRBV12-4 with TRBJ2-7; no clear D. Trimming shortened V by 6 bases and J by 5 bases, and 17 bases separated the two germline ends. The CDR3 sequence is 14 residues long. The CDR3 bases are TGTGCCAGCAGCCCAACTGGGCTATCCGACGAGCAGTACTTC. Amino acids: CASSPTGLSDEQYF.

The V call is TRBV2, the J call TRBJ1-2; D perhaps matches TRBD1 (5 bases). CDR1 SNHLY and CDR2 FYNNEI come from the germline V gene. This CDR3 comprises 12 residues. The V and J ends lost 7 bases and 8 bases respectively, with 14 bases between them. The CDR3 DNA follows: TGTGCCAGCACCATGGACAAGGCGGGCTACACCTTC. Translating it yields CASTMDKAGYTF. Full variable domain (outside the CDR3, taken from reference TRBV2 and TRBJ1-2): EPEVTQTPSHQVTQMGQEVILRCVPISNHLYFYWYRQILGQKVEFLVSFYNNEISEKSEIFDDQFSVERPDGSNFTLKIRSTKLEDSAMYFCASTMDKAGYTFGSGTRLTVV.

In its sample, this clonotype was seen many times. The chain combines TRBV4-2 with TRBJ2-7, with a possible D match to TRBD2 (5 bases). Germline V gene data show CDR1 as LGHNA and CDR2 as YNFKEQ. This CDR3 comprises 13 residues. The germline V and J ends were trimmed by 4 bases and 11 bases, with 18 bases remaining between them. As DNA, the CDR3 is TGTGCCAGCAGCCCGCCCGGAGGTAGTCCCAAGTACTTC. Amino acids: CASSPPGGSPKYF.

This clonotype was seen a handful of times. This chain links TRBV20-1 with TRBJ2-1; D call uncertain. This CDR3 comprises 12 residues. Trimming left V 1 base short and J 7 bases short, with 8 bases between. Germline CDR1 and CDR2: DFQATT and SNEGSKA (reference sequence). For the CDR3, the DNA is TGCAGTGCTAGAGCCTTGTGGAATGAGCAGTTCTTC. This sequence encodes CSARALWNEQFF.

This clonotype came up many times. The chain is built from TRBV27 and TRBJ1-5, with D possibly being TRBD1 (5 bases). Germline V gives CDR1 MNHEY, CDR2 SMNVEV (reference sequence). This CDR3 is built from 14 residues. V lost 2 bases and J 6 bases, leaving 11 bases between the germline ends. CDR3 amino acids: CASSLQGRVQPQHF. Written as DNA, the CDR3 is TGTGCCAGCAGTTTACAGGGACGGGTTCAGCCCCAGCATTTT.

This clonotype was picked up many times. The chain combines TRBV5-1 with TRBJ2-7; TRBD1 matches at 8 bases. CDR1 and CDR2 from the germline V gene are SGHRS and YFSETQ. Unmatched junction bases numbered 9, after V lost 4 bases and J lost 3 bases. This CDR3 has 15 amino acids. CDR3: CASSQFQGAGYEQYF. The CDR3 DNA reads TGCGCCAGCAGCCAGTTCCAGGGGGCGGGCTACGAGCAGTACTTC.

This sequence joins TRBV29-1 and TRBJ2-1; TRBD1 matches 8 bases. Losses at the gene ends were 3 bases for V and 5 bases for J; bases not matched to a gene: 9. Germline values: CDR1 SQVTM, CDR2 ANQGSEA. The CDR3 runs 15 residues. The CDR3 region has the DNA TGCAGCGTTGAGAAAATACAGGGGGGTGACAATGAGCAGTTCTTC. Translating gives CSVEKIQGGDNEQFF.

In this sample, this clonotype turned up many times. The gene calls are TRBV12-3 or TRBV12-4 and TRBJ2-7; no definite D call. The CDR3 covers 12 residues. The germline V and J ends were trimmed by 3 bases and 3 bases, with 6 bases remaining between them. The CDR3, as DNA: TGTGCCAGCAGTTTTAACATCTACGAGCAGTACTTC. As protein: CASSFNIYEQYF.

This clonotype has at least ten counts. Written as DNA, the CDR3 is TGTGCCAGCAAAATGGAGGGGGAGCAGTACTTC. It is translated as CASKMEGEQYF. This chain links TRBV2 with TRBJ2-7, with a tentative D call TRBD2 (6 bases). Germline V CDR1 and CDR2: SNHLY, FYNNEI. CDR3 length: 11 amino acids. The V end lost 7 bases, the J end lost 7 bases, and 11 bases lay between the germline ends.

This clonotype was detected a few times. This chain uses TRBV6-2 or TRBV6-3 with TRBJ2-3; D is unclear. Per germline, CDR1 MNHEY and CDR2 SVGEGT. The CDR3 totals 14 residues. V lost 8 bases, J lost 6 bases, and 18 bases lay in between. CDR3 sequence reads: CASRPVFTKDTQYF. The CDR3 nucleotides read TGTGCCAGCCGGCCCGTATTCACAAAGGATACGCAGTATTTT.

This clonotype has at least ten counts. CDR3 loop: CASSLPQGVRSEAFF. Here the CDR3 DNA reads TGTGCCAGCAGTTTGCCACAGGGAGTAAGGTCTGAAGCTTTCTTT. The chain joins TRBV28 to TRBJ1-1; D is perhaps TRBD1 (6 bases). Germline values: CDR1 MDHEN, CDR2 SYDVKM. The CDR3 extends over 15 amino acids. The V end was cut by 3 bases, the J end by 6 bases, with 17 bases between. The entire variable domain, with the rest obtained from reference TRBV28 and TRBJ1-1, is as follows: DVKVTQSSRYLVKRTGEKVFLECVQDMDHENMFWYRQDPGLGLRLIYFSYDVKMKEKGDIPEGYSVSREKKERFSLILESASTNQTSMYLCASSLPQGVRSEAFFGQGTRLTVV.

This clonotype was detected ten times or more. The chain joins TRBV4-1 to TRBJ2-7; 8 bases align to TRBD2. Looked up from germline, CDR1 is MGHRA and CDR2 is YSYEKL. The CDR3 consists of 14 residues. The V and J ends lost 2 bases and 7 bases, in that order; junction bases with no gene match: 7. CDR3 protein: CASSQRAGATEQYF. In DNA, the CDR3 is TGCGCCAGCAGCCAACGAGCGGGGGCTACGGAGCAGTACTTC.

The chain combines TRBV20-1 with TRBJ2-1; D remains unclear. The CDR3 contains 13 residues. Germline CDR1 DFQATT, CDR2 SNEGSKA (reference sequence). Trimming shortened V by 8 bases and J by 3 bases, and 14 bases separated the two germline ends. The CDR3 is CSLGRGVYNEQFF. Written as DNA, the CDR3 is TGCAGTCTAGGGCGCGGAGTCTACAATGAGCAGTTCTTC.

In this sample, this clonotype turned up a few times. CDR3 in amino acids: CSARGTSGGWDEQFF. The CDR3 DNA reads as TGCAGTGCTCGTGGGACTAGCGGGGGGTGGGATGAGCAGTTCTTC. This chain connects TRBV20-1 to TRBJ2-1, with TRBD2 matching 15 bases. The germline CDR1 and CDR2 sequences are DFQATT and SNEGSKA (reference sequence). This CDR3 region has 15 residues. Germline trimming cut 5 bases from V and 8 bases from J; bases unmatched to any gene: 7.

The chain uses TRBV3-1 and TRBJ1-3; no clear D. Germline V lookup: CDR1 LGHDT, CDR2 YNNKEL (reference sequence). The CDR3 runs to 16 residues. Deletions cut 2 bases from V and 0 bases from J, with 11 bases between. The CDR3 loop is CASSQLGPNSGNTIYF. CDR3 nucleotide sequence: TGTGCCAGCAGCCAACTCGGACCCAACTCTGGAAACACCATATATTTT. The complete variable domain, with remaining parts taken from reference TRBV3-1 and TRBJ1-3, reads DTAVSQTPKYLVTQMGNDKSIKCEQNLGHDTMYWYKQDSKKFLKIMFSYNNKELIINETVPNRFSPKSPDKAHLNLHINSLELGDSAVYFCASSQLGPNSGNTIYFGEGSWLTVV.

The gene calls are TRBV7-2 and TRBJ2-7; D may be TRBD1 (6 bases). Deletions cut 5 bases from V and 0 bases from J, with 14 bases between. CDR3 size: 15 residues. CDR1 is SGHTA, CDR2 FQGNSA, per germline. CDR3 sequence reads: CASSPQGFSSYEQYF. The CDR3 DNA follows: TGTGCCAGCAGCCCACAGGGATTCTCCTCCTACGAGCAGTACTTC.